The text below deals with one T cell receptor (beta chain). The CDR3 runs to 18 residues. Germline assignment: CDR1 SGHRS and CDR2 YFSETQ. V was pared by 0 bases and J by 5 bases, with 23 bases between. Via MiXCR, TCRdb re-called the 5' RACE reads, giving one row per CDR3 protein. Of hundreds of thousands of distinct CDR3 sequences in the sample, 15% to 20% are singletons; the top ten hold 9% to 15%. The data were obtained in a study of T-cell memory formation after mild COVID-19. This sequence originates from an adult woman who had mild COVID-19 (a few samples of this study predate the infection). Cell type and time point are not known. J is TRBJ2-5 and V is TRBV5-1, with D perhaps matching TRBD1 or TRBD2 (6 bases each). Sequencing was carried out using PBMCs or a T cell subset sorted from them (not recorded which). CDR3 sequence: CASSLGFLIGGVEETQYF. The CDR3 DNA sequence: TGCGCCAGCAGCTTGGGTTTCCTGATCGGGGGCGTTGAGGAGACCCAGTACTTC.